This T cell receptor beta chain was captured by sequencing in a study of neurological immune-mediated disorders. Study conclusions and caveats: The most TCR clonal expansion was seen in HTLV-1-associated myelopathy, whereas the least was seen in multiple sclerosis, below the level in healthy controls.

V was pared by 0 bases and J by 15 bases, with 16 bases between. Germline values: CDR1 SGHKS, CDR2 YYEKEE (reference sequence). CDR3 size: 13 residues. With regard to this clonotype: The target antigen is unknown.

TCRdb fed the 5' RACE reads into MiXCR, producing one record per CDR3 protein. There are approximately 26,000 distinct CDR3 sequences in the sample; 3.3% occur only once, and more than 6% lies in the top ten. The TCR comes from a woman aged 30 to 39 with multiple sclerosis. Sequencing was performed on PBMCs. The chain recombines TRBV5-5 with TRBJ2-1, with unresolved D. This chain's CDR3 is CASSLVTLGWAFF. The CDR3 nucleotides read TGTGCCAGCAGCTTGGTAACACTTGGGTGGGCGTTCTTC.